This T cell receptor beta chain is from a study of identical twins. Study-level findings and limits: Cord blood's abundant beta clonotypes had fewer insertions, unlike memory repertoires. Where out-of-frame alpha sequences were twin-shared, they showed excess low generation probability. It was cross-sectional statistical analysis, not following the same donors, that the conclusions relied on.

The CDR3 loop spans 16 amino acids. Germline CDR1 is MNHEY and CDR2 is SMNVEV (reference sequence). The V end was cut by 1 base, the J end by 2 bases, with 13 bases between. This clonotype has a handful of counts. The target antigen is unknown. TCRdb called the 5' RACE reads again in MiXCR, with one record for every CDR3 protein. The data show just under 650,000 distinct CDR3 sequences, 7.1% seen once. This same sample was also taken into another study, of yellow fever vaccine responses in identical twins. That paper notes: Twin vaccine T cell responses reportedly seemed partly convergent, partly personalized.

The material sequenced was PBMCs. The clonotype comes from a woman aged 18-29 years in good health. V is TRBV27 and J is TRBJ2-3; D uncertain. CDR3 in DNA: TGTGCCAGCAGTTTATTTGTTGGGTCGTCCACAGATACGCAGTATTTT. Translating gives CASSLFVGSSTDTQYF.